The source of this TCR beta chain is a study of T-cell memory formation after mild COVID-19. Overall study context: Across donors, TCR clusters were largely donor specific.

Broader study findings: Pre-infection memory showed some responding clones, and this suggested that cross-reactive memory joined. Mainly CM and EM harbored the contracting CD4+ clones; mainly EMRA harbored the CD8+ ones. Balance between CD4 and CD8 was seen in clones contracting day 15 to 85, and a CD4+ lean was seen in later expanders.

Concerning this clonotype: Its antigen is currently unknown.

The CDR3 has 17 residues. V was clipped by 5 bases and J by 12 bases, with 28 bases between them. Germline V gene data show CDR1 as SNHLY and CDR2 as FYNNEI. TCRdb reprocessed the 5' RACE reads with MiXCR, giving one entry per CDR3 protein. Of under 300,000 distinct CDR3 sequences listed, roughly a tenth are singletons. The sequence derives from a man between 18 and 29 years old who had mild COVID-19 (a few samples of this study predate the infection). Cell type and time point are not known. The chain employs TRBV2 and TRBJ1-4, with no clear D. The sample comprised PBMCs or a T cell subset sorted from them (not recorded which). The CDR3 reads CASSKTPGPREVWELFF. The CDR3 DNA sequence: TGTGCCAGCAGTAAAACCCCCGGGCCCCGCGAAGTATGGGAACTGTTTTTT. Filled out from reference TRBV2 and TRBJ1-4, the complete variable domain reads EPEVTQTPSHQVTQMGQEVILRCVPISNHLYFYWYRQILGQKVEFLVSFYNNEISEKSEIFDDQFSVERPDGSNFTLKIRSTKLEDSAMYFCASSKTPGPREVWELFFGSGTQLSVL.